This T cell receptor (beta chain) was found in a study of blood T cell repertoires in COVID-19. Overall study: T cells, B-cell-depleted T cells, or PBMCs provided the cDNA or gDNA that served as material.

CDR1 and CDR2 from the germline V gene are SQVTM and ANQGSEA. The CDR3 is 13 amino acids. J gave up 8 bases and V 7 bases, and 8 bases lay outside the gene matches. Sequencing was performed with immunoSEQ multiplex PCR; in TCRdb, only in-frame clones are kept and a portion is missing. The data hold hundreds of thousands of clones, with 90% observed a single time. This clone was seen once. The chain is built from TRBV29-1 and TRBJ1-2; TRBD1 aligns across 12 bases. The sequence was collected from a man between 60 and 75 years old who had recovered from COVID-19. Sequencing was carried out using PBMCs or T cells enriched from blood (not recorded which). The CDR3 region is CSARGQGAWGYTF. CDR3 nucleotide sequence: TGCAGCGCCAGGGGACAGGGGGCCTGGGGCTACACCTTC.